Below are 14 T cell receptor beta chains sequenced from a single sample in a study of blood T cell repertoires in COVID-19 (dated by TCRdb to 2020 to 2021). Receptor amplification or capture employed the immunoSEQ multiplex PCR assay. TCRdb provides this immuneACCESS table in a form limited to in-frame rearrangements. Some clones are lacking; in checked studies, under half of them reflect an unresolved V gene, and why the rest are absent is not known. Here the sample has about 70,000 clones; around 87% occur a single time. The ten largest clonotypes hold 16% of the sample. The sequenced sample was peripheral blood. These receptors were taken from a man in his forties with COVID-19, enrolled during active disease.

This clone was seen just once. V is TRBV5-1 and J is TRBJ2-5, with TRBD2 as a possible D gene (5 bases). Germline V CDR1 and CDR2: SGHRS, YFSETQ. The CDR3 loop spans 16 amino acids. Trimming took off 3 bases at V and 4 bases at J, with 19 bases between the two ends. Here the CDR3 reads CASSSHTSETIETQYF. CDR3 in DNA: TGCGCCAGCAGCTCGCACACAAGCGAGACTATAGAGACCCAGTACTTC.

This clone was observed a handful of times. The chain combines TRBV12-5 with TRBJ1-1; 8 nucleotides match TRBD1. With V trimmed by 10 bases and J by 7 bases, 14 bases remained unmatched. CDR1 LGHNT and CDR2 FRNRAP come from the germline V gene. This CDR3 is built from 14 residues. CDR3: CATASAGGAGEAFF. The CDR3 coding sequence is TGTGCTACCGCCTCGGCAGGGGGCGCCGGTGAAGCTTTCTTT.

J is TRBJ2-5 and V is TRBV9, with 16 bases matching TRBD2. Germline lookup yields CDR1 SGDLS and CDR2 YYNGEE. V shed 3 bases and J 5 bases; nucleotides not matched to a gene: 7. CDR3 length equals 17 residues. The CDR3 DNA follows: TGTGCCAGCAGCGACGGGACTAGCGGGGGGGCTGAGGAGACCCAGTACTTC. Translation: CASSDGTSGGAEETQYF.

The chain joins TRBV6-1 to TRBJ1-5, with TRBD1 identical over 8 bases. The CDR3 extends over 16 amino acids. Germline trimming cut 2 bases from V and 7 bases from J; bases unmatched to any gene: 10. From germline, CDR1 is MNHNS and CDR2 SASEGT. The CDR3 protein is CASSEYSQGAGQPQHF. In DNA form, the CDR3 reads TGTGCCAGCAGTGAATATTCCCAGGGGGCAGGACAGCCCCAGCATTTT.

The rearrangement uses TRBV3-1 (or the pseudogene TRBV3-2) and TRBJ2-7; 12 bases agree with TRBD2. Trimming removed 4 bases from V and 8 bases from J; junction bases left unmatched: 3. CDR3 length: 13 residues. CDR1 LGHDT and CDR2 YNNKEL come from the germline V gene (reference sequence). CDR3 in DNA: TGTGCCAGCAGCCCTAGCGGGGGGGCTAAGCAGTACTTC. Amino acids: CASSPSGGAKQYF.

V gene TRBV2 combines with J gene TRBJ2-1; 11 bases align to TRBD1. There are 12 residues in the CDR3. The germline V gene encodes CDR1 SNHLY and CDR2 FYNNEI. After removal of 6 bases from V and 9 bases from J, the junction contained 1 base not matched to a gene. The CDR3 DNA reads TGTGCCAGCAGCGGGACAGGGGGTGAGCAGTTCTTC. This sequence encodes CASSGTGGEQFF.

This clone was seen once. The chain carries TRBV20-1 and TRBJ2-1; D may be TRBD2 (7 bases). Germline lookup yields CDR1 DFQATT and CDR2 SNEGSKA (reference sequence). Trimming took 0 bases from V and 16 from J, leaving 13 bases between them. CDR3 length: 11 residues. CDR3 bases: TGCAGTGCTAGAGAGGGAGGGGGGTACTTCTTC. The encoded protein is CSAREGGGYFF.

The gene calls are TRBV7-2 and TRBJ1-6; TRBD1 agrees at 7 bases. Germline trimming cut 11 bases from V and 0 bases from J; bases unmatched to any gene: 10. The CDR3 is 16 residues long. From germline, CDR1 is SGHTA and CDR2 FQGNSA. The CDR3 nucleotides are TGTGCCCGAGCGGCACAGGGGAGCTCCTATAATTCACCCCTCCACTTT. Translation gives CARAAQGSSYNSPLHF.

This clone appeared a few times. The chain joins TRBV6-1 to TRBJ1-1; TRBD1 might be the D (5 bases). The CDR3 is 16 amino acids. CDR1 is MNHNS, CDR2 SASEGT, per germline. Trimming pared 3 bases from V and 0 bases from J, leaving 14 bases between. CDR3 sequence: CASSDGRVPVNTEAFF. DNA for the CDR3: TGTGCCAGCAGTGACGGCAGGGTACCAGTGAACACTGAAGCTTTCTTT.

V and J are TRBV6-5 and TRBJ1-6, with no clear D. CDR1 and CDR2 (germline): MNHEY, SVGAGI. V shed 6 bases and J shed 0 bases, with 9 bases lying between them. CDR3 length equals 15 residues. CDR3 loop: CASSLGSSYNSPLHF. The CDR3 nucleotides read TGTGCCAGCAGCCTGGGGAGCTCCTATAATTCACCCCTCCACTTT.

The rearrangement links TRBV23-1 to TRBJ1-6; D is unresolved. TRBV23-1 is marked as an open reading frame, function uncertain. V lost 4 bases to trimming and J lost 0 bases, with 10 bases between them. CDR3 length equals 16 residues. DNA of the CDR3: TGCGCCAGCAGTCTTACTAGGAGCTCCTATAATTCACCCCTCCACTTT. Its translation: CASSLTRSSYNSPLHF.

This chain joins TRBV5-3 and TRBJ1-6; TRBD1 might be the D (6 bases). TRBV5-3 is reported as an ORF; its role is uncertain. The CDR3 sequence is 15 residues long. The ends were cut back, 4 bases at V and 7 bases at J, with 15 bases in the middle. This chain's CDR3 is CARSPTGWGNSPLHF. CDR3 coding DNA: TGTGCCAGAAGCCCGACAGGCTGGGGCAATTCACCCCTCCACTTT.

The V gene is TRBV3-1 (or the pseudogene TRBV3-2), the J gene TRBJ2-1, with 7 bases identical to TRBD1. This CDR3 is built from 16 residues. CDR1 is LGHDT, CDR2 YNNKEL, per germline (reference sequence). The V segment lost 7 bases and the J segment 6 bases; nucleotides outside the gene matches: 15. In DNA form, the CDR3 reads TGTGCCAGCACCAGGGGGTCCGGGGCTGCTTCCAATGAGCAGTTCTTC. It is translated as CASTRGSGAASNEQFF.

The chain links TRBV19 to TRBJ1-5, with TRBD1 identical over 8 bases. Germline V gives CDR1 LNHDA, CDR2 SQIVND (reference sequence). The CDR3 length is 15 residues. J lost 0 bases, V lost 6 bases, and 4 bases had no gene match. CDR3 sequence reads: CASRDRGYSNQPQHF. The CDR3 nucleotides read TGTGCCAGTAGAGACAGGGGATATAGCAATCAGCCCCAGCATTTT.